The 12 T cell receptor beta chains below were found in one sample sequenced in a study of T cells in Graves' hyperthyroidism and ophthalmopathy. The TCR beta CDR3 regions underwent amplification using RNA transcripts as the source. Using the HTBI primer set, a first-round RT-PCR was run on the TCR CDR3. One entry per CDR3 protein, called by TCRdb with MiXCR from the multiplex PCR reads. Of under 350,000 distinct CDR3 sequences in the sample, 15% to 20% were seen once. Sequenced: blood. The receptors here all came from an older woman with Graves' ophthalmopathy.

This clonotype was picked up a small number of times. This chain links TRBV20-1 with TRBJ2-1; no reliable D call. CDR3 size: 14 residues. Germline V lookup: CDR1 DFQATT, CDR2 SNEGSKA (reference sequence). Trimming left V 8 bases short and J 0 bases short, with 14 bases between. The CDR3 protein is CSYVGSGSYNEQFF. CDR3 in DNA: TGCAGTTACGTCGGGTCGGGCTCCTACAATGAGCAGTTCTTC.

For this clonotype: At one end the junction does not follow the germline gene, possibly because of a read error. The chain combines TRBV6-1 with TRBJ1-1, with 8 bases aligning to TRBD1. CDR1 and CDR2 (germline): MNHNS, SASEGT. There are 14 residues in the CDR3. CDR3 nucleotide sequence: TGTGCCAGCAGTCTTGGACAGGGTTTGACTGGAGCTTTCTTT. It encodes CASSLGQGLTGAFF.

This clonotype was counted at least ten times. The CDR3 DNA reads as TGCGCCAGCGGCCTGGGCTACCAAGAGACCCAGTACTTC. Translated: CASGLGYQETQYF. This rearrangement joins TRBV5-1 to TRBJ2-5; D is undetermined. The germline gives CDR1 SGHRS, CDR2 YFSETQ. The ends were cut back, 7 bases at V and 0 bases at J, with 10 bases in the middle. The length of the CDR3 is 13 residues.

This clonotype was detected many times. CDR3 bases: TGTGCCAGCAGCCTAGACAGCGGCAATCAGCCCCAGCATTTT. Translating gives CASSLDSGNQPQHF. The chain is built from TRBV2 and TRBJ1-5; possible D gene TRBD1, 5 bases. Trimming took off 6 bases at V and 2 bases at J, with 11 bases between the two ends. CDR3 length equals 14 residues. CDR1 and CDR2 from the germline V gene are SNHLY and FYNNEI.

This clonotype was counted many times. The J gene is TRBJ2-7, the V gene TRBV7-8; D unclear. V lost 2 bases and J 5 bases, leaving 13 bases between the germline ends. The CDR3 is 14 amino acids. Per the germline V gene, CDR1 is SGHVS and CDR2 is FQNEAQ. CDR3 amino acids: CASSLSSVPNEQYF. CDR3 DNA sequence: TGTGCCAGCAGCTTAAGCAGCGTTCCCAACGAGCAGTACTTC.

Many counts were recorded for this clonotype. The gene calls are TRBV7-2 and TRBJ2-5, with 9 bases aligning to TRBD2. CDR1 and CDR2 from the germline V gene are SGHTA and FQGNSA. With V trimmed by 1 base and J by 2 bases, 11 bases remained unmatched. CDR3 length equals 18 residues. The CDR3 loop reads CASSLGMLGSGSQETQYF. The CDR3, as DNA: TGTGCCAGCAGCTTAGGGATGCTGGGTAGCGGGAGTCAAGAGACCCAGTACTTC.

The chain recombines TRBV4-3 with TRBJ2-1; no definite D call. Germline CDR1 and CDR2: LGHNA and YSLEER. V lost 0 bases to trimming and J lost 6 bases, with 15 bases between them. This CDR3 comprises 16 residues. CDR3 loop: CASSQEIASAGNEQFF. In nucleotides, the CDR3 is TGCGCCAGCAGCCAAGAAATAGCCAGCGCCGGCAATGAGCAGTTCTTC.

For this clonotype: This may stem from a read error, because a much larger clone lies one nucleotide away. DNA for the CDR3: TGTGCCAGCGGCTTGGATCCGGGGATGAACACTGAAGCTTTCTTT. This codes for CASGLDPGMNTEAFF. This chain joins TRBV5-5 and TRBJ1-1; D unclear. The germline V gene encodes CDR1 SGHKS and CDR2 YYEKEE (reference sequence). The CDR3 is 15 amino acids.

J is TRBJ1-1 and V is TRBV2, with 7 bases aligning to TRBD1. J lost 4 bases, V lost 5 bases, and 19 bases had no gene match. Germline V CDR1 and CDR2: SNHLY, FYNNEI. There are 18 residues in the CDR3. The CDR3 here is CASSIGQAAGGALTEAFF. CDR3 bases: TGTGCCAGCAGTATTGGACAGGCCGCGGGGGGGGCCCTCACTGAAGCTTTCTTT.

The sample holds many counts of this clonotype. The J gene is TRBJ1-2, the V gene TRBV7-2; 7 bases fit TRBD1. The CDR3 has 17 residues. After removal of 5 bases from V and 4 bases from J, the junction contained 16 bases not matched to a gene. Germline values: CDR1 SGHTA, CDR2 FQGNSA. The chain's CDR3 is CASSRAINPGGTYGYTF. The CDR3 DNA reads TGTGCCAGCAGCCGCGCGATAAATCCAGGGGGTACCTATGGCTACACCTTC.

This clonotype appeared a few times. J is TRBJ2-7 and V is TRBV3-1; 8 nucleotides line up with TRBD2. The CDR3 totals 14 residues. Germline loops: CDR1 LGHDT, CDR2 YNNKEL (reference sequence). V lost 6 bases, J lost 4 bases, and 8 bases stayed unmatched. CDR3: CASRLPLAGYEQYF. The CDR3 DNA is TGTGCCAGCAGACTTCCCCTAGCGGGTTACGAGCAGTACTTC.

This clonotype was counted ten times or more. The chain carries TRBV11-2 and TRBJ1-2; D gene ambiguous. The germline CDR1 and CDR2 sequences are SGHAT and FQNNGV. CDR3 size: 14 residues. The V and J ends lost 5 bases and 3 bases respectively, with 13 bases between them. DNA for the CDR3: TGTGCCAGCAGCCAAACCGTTGGGGACTATGGCTACACCTTC. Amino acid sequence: CASSQTVGDYGYTF.